This is a list of T cell receptor beta chains from one sample in a study of cytomegalovirus exposure and HLA in healthy donors. The repertoire was sequenced with immunoSEQ multiplex PCR; TCRdb's copy has only in-frame clones and lacks some. Of 130,000 to 150,000 clones listed, about four fifths are singletons. The sequenced material came from PBMCs. The origin of the receptors is a man aged 40-49 years in good health and CMV-seropositive. CDR3s include the opening cysteine and the closing phenylalanine or tryptophan. A D gene is named only where the DNA matches it firmly. Size is stated for part of the rows, as once, few or many counts, or as a class when the clone is expanded.

TRBD1 | TRBJ1-6 | TRBV2 | once | CASSIQGANSPLHF | TGTGCCAGCAGTATCCAGGGGGCTAATTCACCCCTCCACTTT
. | TRBJ2-5 | TRBV9 | . | CASSVAPLQQETQYF | TGTGCCAGCAGCGTGGCACCTCTTCAACAAGAGACCCAGTACTTC
TRBD2 | TRBJ2-7 | TRBV18 | . | CASSPGLAGALFYF | TGTGCCAGCTCACCAGGTCTAGCGGGGGCCCTGTTTTACTTC
TRBD2 | TRBJ2-5 | TRBV2 | few | CASSEGLAGAQTQYF | TGTGCCAGCAGTGAAGGGCTAGCGGGGGCGCAGACCCAGTACTTC
TRBD1 | TRBJ1-2 | TRBV18 | . | CASSPPGQTPYGYTF | TGTGCCAGCTCACCACCGGGACAGACACCCTATGGCTACACCTTC
TRBD1 | TRBJ1-5 | TRBV5-1 | . | CASSLSGGQSNQPQHF | TGCGCCAGCAGCCTGTCCGGGGGACAGAGCAATCAGCCCCAGCATTTT
. | TRBJ2-2 | TRBV5-1 | . | CASSLLPGVPGELFF | TGCGCCAGCAGCTTGCTGCCCGGGGTTCCCGGGGAGCTGTTTTTT
TRBD1 | TRBJ2-3 | TRBV25-1 | . | CASSEYKGGLDTQYF | TGTGCCAGCAGTGAATATAAAGGGGGCTTGGATACGCAGTATTTT
. | TRBJ2-3 | TRBV19 | . | CASSPEGRGWADTQYF | TGTGCCAGTAGTCCCGAGGGGAGGGGGTGGGCAGATACGCAGTATTTT
TRBD2 | TRBJ2-3 | TRBV19 | once | CASSITGGATDTQYF | TGTGCCAGTAGTATTACGGGGGGGGCAACAGATACGCAGTATTTT
TRBD1 | TRBJ2-5 | TRBV4-3 | . | CASSQEWDRGFQETQYF | TGCGCCAGCAGCCAAGAGTGGGACAGGGGCTTCCAAGAGACCCAGTACTTC
TRBD1 | TRBJ2-7 | TRBV29-1 | . | CSVYSGTGDTYEQYF | TGCAGCGTATATTCCGGGACAGGGGATACCTACGAGCAGTACTTC
. | TRBJ1-1 | TRBV5-1 | . | CASRKQPNTEAFF | TGCGCCAGCAGGAAACAGCCGAACACTGAAGCTTTCTTT
. | TRBJ2-7 | TRBV18 | . | CASSPPEAFEQYF | TGTGCCAGCTCACCACCCGAGGCGTTCGAGCAGTACTTC
. | TRBJ2-7 | TRBV30 | . | CAWSYTWREQYF | TGTGCCTGGAGTTACACCTGGAGGGAGCAGTACTTC
TRBD2 | TRBJ2-1 | TRBV7-9 | . | CASTTRGPSGGNNEQFF | TGTGCCAGCACCACTCGCGGGCCTAGCGGCGGAAACAATGAGCAGTTCTTC
TRBD2 | TRBJ2-1 | TRBV2 | . | CASSSGLAGVGEQFF | TGTGCCAGCAGCTCGGGACTAGCGGGAGTAGGCGAGCAGTTCTTC
TRBD1 | TRBJ1-1 | TRBV29-1 | once | CSAPGQGSMNTEAFF | TGCAGCGCGCCGGGACAGGGCTCCATGAACACTGAAGCTTTCTTT
. | TRBJ1-1 | TRBV25-1 | once | CASSDRVDTEAFF | TGTGCCAGCAGTGACCGGGTCGACACTGAAGCTTTCTTT
. | TRBJ2-7 | TRBV23-1 | . | CAIKWPGHRF | TGCGCCATAAAGTGGCCGGGACATCGGTTC
. | TRBJ1-5 | TRBV7-3 | . | CASSPRGIRPQHF | TGTGCCAGCAGCCCCAGGGGCATTCGGCCCCAGCATTTT
. | TRBJ2-7 | TRBV5-1 | . | CASSLASFPSVEQYF | TGCGCCAGCAGCTTGGCCTCTTTTCCGTCCGTCGAGCAGTACTTC
TRBD2 | TRBJ2-1 | TRBV27 | once | CASSRGLAGGYEQFF | TGTGCCAGCAGTAGGGGACTAGCGGGGGGGTATGAGCAGTTCTTC
. | TRBJ1-5 | TRBV5-5 | . | CASSFRQGSNQPQHF | TGTGCCAGCAGCTTTCGGCAGGGAAGCAATCAGCCCCAGCATTTT
TRBD1 | TRBJ2-7 | TRBV27 | . | CASSRRGTYEQYF | TGTGCCAGCAGCCGCAGGGGGACCTACGAGCAGTACTTC
. | TRBJ2-3 | TRBV12-5 | . | CASGLTGSDTQYF | TGTGCTAGTGGTTTGACAGGATCAGATACGCAGTATTTT
TRBD1 | TRBJ1-4 | TRBV6-1 | . | CASSERDRGFNNEKLFF | TGTGCCAGCAGTGAACGGGACAGGGGGTTTAATAATGAAAAACTGTTTTTT
. | TRBJ2-5 | TRBV23-1 | . | CASSRPRDRGTKETQYF | TGCGCCAGCAGTCGTCCCAGAGACAGAGGTACGAAAGAGACCCAGTACTTC
TRBD1 | TRBJ2-7 | TRBV2 | . | CASTDRDSEQYF | TGTGCCAGCACCGACAGGGATTCCGAGCAGTACTTC
TRBD1 | TRBJ1-2 | TRBV27 | . | CASSTGQGGGYGYTF | TGTGCCAGCAGTACTGGACAGGGTGGGGGTTATGGCTACACCTTC
. | TRBJ1-2 | TRBV7-9 | . | CASSRWGGDLPAGYGYTF | TGTGCCAGCAGCCGGTGGGGAGGGGACCTCCCTGCCGGGTATGGCTACACCTTC
. | TRBJ1-1 | TRBV19 | . | CASSLSRGTEAFF | TGTGCCAGTAGTTTATCCCGGGGGACTGAAGCTTTCTTT
. | TRBJ1-3 | TRBV30 | . | CAWSVGAASGNTIYF | TGTGCCTGGAGTGTAGGGGCAGCCTCTGGAAACACCATATATTTT
. | TRBJ2-7 | TRBV12-2 | once | CASRLVEDSSYEQYF | TGTGCAAGTCGCTTAGTAGAGGACAGCTCCTACGAGCAGTACTTC
. | TRBJ1-1 | TRBV29-1 | . | CSVTNSGDTEAFF | TGCAGCGTCACCAACTCAGGGGACACTGAAGCTTTCTTT
TRBD2 | TRBJ2-7 | TRBV12-5 | . | CASGLSFGGRAHEQYF | TGTGCTAGTGGTCTTTCCTTCGGGGGGAGGGCCCACGAGCAGTACTTC
. | TRBJ1-6 | TRBV9 | . | CASSRTQVIGSPLHF | TGTGCCAGCAGCAGAACTCAGGTAATCGGCTCACCCCTCCACTTT
. | TRBJ1-2 | TRBV6-1 | . | CASSDRGPHYGYTF | TGTGCCAGCAGTGACAGGGGACCCCACTATGGCTACACCTTC
. | TRBJ2-3 | TRBV11-1 | . | CASSLVGGPDTQYF | TGTGCCAGCAGCTTAGTCGGCGGGCCAGATACGCAGTATTTT
. | TRBJ1-2 | TRBV23-1 | . | CASSQSKTGLWIGYTF | TGCGCCAGCAGTCAATCGAAAACAGGTCTTTGGATAGGCTACACCTTC
TRBD2 | TRBJ2-7 | TRBV5-4 | . | CASSTAGGGGYYEQYF | TGTGCCAGCAGCACCGCGGGTGGGGGAGGGTACTACGAGCAGTACTTC